One and the same sample provided the 3 T cell receptor beta chains below, sequenced in a study of CD8 T cells in ankylosing spondylitis. TCRdb analysed the 5' RACE reads with MiXCR anew, one entry per CDR3 protein. The data show fewer than 750,000 distinct CDR3 sequences, 19% seen once. Whole-study findings and limits: Ankylosing spondylitis blood appeared to carry a characteristic TCR beta motif of under ten highly homologous variants.

Antigen specificity for these receptors is unknown. Material for sequencing was blood, either unsorted or a sorted T cell fraction (not recorded which). These receptors were taken from a male donor with ankylosing spondylitis.

This clonotype turned up a few times. V is TRBV5-1 and J is TRBJ2-1; the match to TRBD2 covers 9 bases. Germline V gene data show CDR1 as SGHRS and CDR2 as YFSETQ. The ends lost 0 bases at V and 7 bases at J; junction bases unmatched: 11. The CDR3 length is 17 residues. The CDR3 nucleotides read TGCGCCAGCAGCTTGGAAGGTGGGCTAGCGGGGCCTAATGAGCAGTTCTTC. This sequence encodes CASSLEGGLAGPNEQFF.

In DNA form, the CDR3 reads TGTGCCAGCAGTTTTTTCTACAATGAGCAGTTCTTC. Its protein product is CASSFFYNEQFF. The chain uses TRBV28 and TRBJ2-1; D remains ambiguous. This CDR3 is built from 12 residues. V lost 3 bases and J lost 3, with 3 bases in between. Germline V CDR1 and CDR2: MDHEN, SYDVKM.

This clonotype has only a few counts. The V gene is TRBV20-1, the J gene TRBJ2-2; TRBD2 is a possible D gene (6 bases). Germline loops: CDR1 DFQATT, CDR2 SNEGSKA (reference sequence). Between the trimmed V and J ends, which lost 7 bases and 5 bases, there was a span of 11 bases. This CDR3 region has 12 residues. The CDR3 nucleotides are TGCAGTGTTACTGGACTAACCGGGGAGCTGTTTTTT. Translation gives CSVTGLTGELFF.